The entry below describes one TCR beta chain. The assay was immunoSEQ multiplex PCR, and TCRdb's table has in-frame clones only and misses some. There are roughly 50,000 clones in the sample; 85% to 95% occur only once, and less than 5% lies in the top ten. This entry comes from a study of technical replicates of blood from a few donors. Germline trimming cut 4 bases from V and 4 bases from J; bases unmatched to any gene: 3. Germline V lookup: CDR1 SGHRS, CDR2 YFSETQ. The CDR3 consists of 13 residues. This chain uses TRBV5-1 with TRBJ1-2; the match to TRBD1 covers 8 bases. This sequence originates from a human donor in good health. Some clones in this sample may be carry-over from other donors' samples. The sample consisted of PBMCs. The DNA for the CDR3 is TGCGCCAGCAGCGAGGGACAGGCCTATGGCTACACCTTC. Translation: CASSEGQAYGYTF.